Listed below are T cell receptor beta chains from one sample, sequenced in a study of blood T cell repertoires in COVID-19. The table came from immunoSEQ multiplex PCR; TCRdb's copy has only in-frame clones and leaves some out. The data contain a few hundred thousand clones, about 86% of them singletons. Material for sequencing was PBMCs or T cells enriched from blood (not recorded which). The receptor set was obtained from a woman in her forties or fifties with acute COVID-19. The CDR3 runs from the conserved cysteine through the conserved F or W. The D gene is left open where the match is weak. Size is omitted from some rows. Given values are once, few, many or a class for expanded clones.

d_gene: TRBD1
v_gene: TRBV19
j_gene: TRBJ1-5
abundance: -
CDR3nt: TGTGCCAGTAGTTCGTTGACAGGGGCGAGCAATCAGCCCCAGCATTTT
CDR3aa: CASSSLTGASNQPQHF

d_gene: -
v_gene: TRBV19
j_gene: TRBJ2-7
abundance: -
CDR3nt: TGTGCCAGTAGTATAGCATGGACAGTAACATACGAGCAGTACTTC
CDR3aa: CASSIAWTVTYEQYF

d_gene: -
v_gene: TRBV4-2
j_gene: TRBJ2-7
abundance: -
CDR3nt: TGTGCCAGCAGCCGCAACGAAGTAGATTCCTACGAGCAGTACTTC
CDR3aa: CASSRNEVDSYEQYF

d_gene: TRBD2
v_gene: TRBV6-5
j_gene: TRBJ2-7
abundance: -
CDR3nt: TGTGCCAGCAGCTGGGGGGGCTACGAGCAGTACTTC
CDR3aa: CASSWGGYEQYF

d_gene: TRBD2
v_gene: TRBV6-2/TRBV6-3
j_gene: TRBJ2-2
abundance: -
CDR3nt: TGTGCCAGCAGCCAACCCGGACTAGCGGGAGTGCACGGGGAGCTGTTTTTT
CDR3aa: CASSQPGLAGVHGELFF

d_gene: -
v_gene: TRBV28
j_gene: TRBJ2-3
abundance: -
CDR3nt: TGTGCCAGCAACCTCGGAGGGGCGGGCACAGATACGCAGTATTTT
CDR3aa: CASNLGGAGTDTQYF

d_gene: TRBD1
v_gene: TRBV6-5
j_gene: TRBJ1-2
abundance: -
CDR3nt: TGTGCCAGCAGTTCCCTGACAGGGGGCCCCCATGGCTACACCTTC
CDR3aa: CASSSLTGGPHGYTF

d_gene: -
v_gene: TRBV4-2
j_gene: TRBJ2-7
abundance: -
CDR3nt: TGTGCCAGCAGCCAAGGGACAGACCTATCCTACGAGCAGTACTTC
CDR3aa: CASSQGTDLSYEQYF

d_gene: -
v_gene: TRBV30
j_gene: TRBJ2-7
abundance: -
CDR3nt: TGTGCCTGGAGGCGTAGTTACGAGCAGTACTTC
CDR3aa: CAWRRSYEQYF

d_gene: TRBD1
v_gene: TRBV19
j_gene: TRBJ1-5
abundance: few
CDR3nt: TGTGCCAGTAGACAGGGGGGCTATAGCAATCAGCCCCAGCATTTT
CDR3aa: CASRQGGYSNQPQHF

d_gene: TRBD2
v_gene: TRBV4-2
j_gene: TRBJ2-1
abundance: -
CDR3nt: TGTGCCAGCAGCCAAGGTCGTAGCGGGAGTGGGGATGAGCAGTTCTTC
CDR3aa: CASSQGRSGSGDEQFF

d_gene: -
v_gene: TRBV4-1
j_gene: TRBJ1-6
abundance: -
CDR3nt: TGCGCCAGCAGCCAACGACAGTCTGACATTTATAATTCACCCCTCCACTTT
CDR3aa: CASSQRQSDIYNSPLHF

d_gene: TRBD2
v_gene: TRBV7-7
j_gene: TRBJ2-3
abundance: -
CDR3nt: TGTGCCAGCAGCTTAGGAACACTAGCGGGAGATCTCTCCACAGATACGCAGTATTTT
CDR3aa: CASSLGTLAGDLSTDTQYF

d_gene: TRBD1
v_gene: TRBV3-1/TRBV3-2
j_gene: TRBJ1-2
abundance: -
CDR3nt: TGTGCCAGCAGCCAATCTTCGAGGTCGAGGACAGGCTATGGCTACACCTTC
CDR3aa: CASSQSSRSRTGYGYTF

d_gene: -
v_gene: TRBV27
j_gene: TRBJ2-7
abundance: -
CDR3nt: TGTGCCAGCAGTTATGGAGACGAGCAGTACTTC
CDR3aa: CASSYGDEQYF

d_gene: -
v_gene: TRBV19
j_gene: TRBJ1-1
abundance: -
CDR3nt: TGTGCCAGTAGTATGTCCCGGAACACTGAAGCTTTCTTT
CDR3aa: CASSMSRNTEAFF

d_gene: TRBD2
v_gene: TRBV19
j_gene: TRBJ2-3
abundance: -
CDR3nt: TGTGCCAGTAGTATACGGCTAGCGGGCCCGAGCACAGATACGCAGTATTTT
CDR3aa: CASSIRLAGPSTDTQYF

d_gene: -
v_gene: TRBV3-1/TRBV3-2
j_gene: TRBJ1-5
abundance: -
CDR3nt: TGTGCCAGCAGTGGCGGACTGGCGAGCAATCAGCCCCAGCATTTT
CDR3aa: CASSGGLASNQPQHF

d_gene: TRBD2
v_gene: TRBV3-1/TRBV3-2
j_gene: TRBJ2-3
abundance: -
CDR3nt: TGTGCCAGCAGCCAAGAAATGGGACTAGCAGGAGATACGCAGTATTTT
CDR3aa: CASSQEMGLAGDTQYF

d_gene: -
v_gene: TRBV2
j_gene: TRBJ2-7
abundance: -
CDR3nt: TGTGCCAGCAGTGGTTTTGGACTGGACCAGTACGAGCAGTACTTC
CDR3aa: CASSGFGLDQYEQYF

d_gene: TRBD2
v_gene: TRBV3-1/TRBV3-2
j_gene: TRBJ2-3
abundance: -
CDR3nt: TGTGCCAGCAGCCCCTATGGGGCGGGGGTCACAGATACGCAGTATTTT
CDR3aa: CASSPYGAGVTDTQYF

d_gene: -
v_gene: TRBV28
j_gene: TRBJ2-5
abundance: few
CDR3nt: TGTGCCAGCAGTGCAGACAGCGACGGAACCCAGTACTTC
CDR3aa: CASSADSDGTQYF

d_gene: -
v_gene: TRBV20-1
j_gene: TRBJ2-3
abundance: -
CDR3nt: TGCAGTGCTAGTACACAGAAAAGCACAGATACGCAGTATTTT
CDR3aa: CSASTQKSTDTQYF

d_gene: TRBD1
v_gene: TRBV11-3
j_gene: TRBJ1-1
abundance: -
CDR3nt: TGTGCCAGCAGTCGACAGGGGTATGGGGAAGCTTTCTTT
CDR3aa: CASSRQGYGEAFF

d_gene: TRBD1
v_gene: TRBV2
j_gene: TRBJ1-1
abundance: many
CDR3nt: TGTGCCAGCAGATCCGGGACAGGGTGGGACACTGAAGCTTTCTTT
CDR3aa: CASRSGTGWDTEAFF

d_gene: -
v_gene: TRBV11-3
j_gene: TRBJ2-7
abundance: -
CDR3nt: TGTGCCAGCAGCAACCGGGACAACTCCTACGAGCAGTACTTC
CDR3aa: CASSNRDNSYEQYF

d_gene: -
v_gene: TRBV28
j_gene: TRBJ2-7
abundance: -
CDR3nt: TGTGCCAGCGGTTCTGGAGTTTACGAGCAGTACTTC
CDR3aa: CASGSGVYEQYF

d_gene: -
v_gene: TRBV2
j_gene: TRBJ2-3
abundance: -
CDR3nt: TGTGCCAGCAGTGCTCTAATCGGCACAGATACGCAGTATTTT
CDR3aa: CASSALIGTDTQYF

d_gene: TRBD2
v_gene: TRBV5-1
j_gene: TRBJ2-1
abundance: -
CDR3nt: TGCGCCAGCAGCTTGGGTCTAGCGGTTTACAATGAGCAGTTCTTC
CDR3aa: CASSLGLAVYNEQFF

d_gene: -
v_gene: TRBV7-2
j_gene: TRBJ2-1
abundance: -
CDR3nt: TGTGCCAGCAGCTTGCGTGCTGCGGGCAATGAGCAGTTCTTC
CDR3aa: CASSLRAAGNEQFF

d_gene: TRBD2
v_gene: TRBV18
j_gene: TRBJ2-2
abundance: once
CDR3nt: TGTGCCAGCTCACCACTGCATAGGGACGCTGTTCGGCTAGCGGAACACACCGGGGAGCTGTTTTTT
CDR3aa: CASSPLHRDAVRLAEHTGELFF

d_gene: TRBD1
v_gene: TRBV10-3
j_gene: TRBJ1-4
abundance: -
CDR3nt: TGTGCCATCAGGGACGGGCGACAGGGACATAATGAAAAACTGTTTTTT
CDR3aa: CAIRDGRQGHNEKLFF

d_gene: -
v_gene: TRBV6-5
j_gene: TRBJ1-3
abundance: -
CDR3nt: TGTGCCAGCGGTTATTACAGACCGAGCTCTGGAAACACCATATATTTT
CDR3aa: CASGYYRPSSGNTIYF

d_gene: -
v_gene: TRBV10-3
j_gene: TRBJ2-7
abundance: -
CDR3nt: TGTGCCATCAGAAGTCAAATTGGCGGAGCCTACGAGCAGTACTTC
CDR3aa: CAIRSQIGGAYEQYF

d_gene: TRBD2
v_gene: TRBV4-3
j_gene: TRBJ2-2
abundance: -
CDR3nt: TGCGCCAGCAGCCTCTTTACTAGCGGGTTGAACACCGGGGAGCTGTTTTTT
CDR3aa: CASSLFTSGLNTGELFF

d_gene: -
v_gene: TRBV3-1/TRBV3-2
j_gene: TRBJ1-3
abundance: -
CDR3nt: TGTGCCAGCAGCCAAGCCCCGGGGTGGCCGATCTCTGGAAACACCATATATTTT
CDR3aa: CASSQAPGWPISGNTIYF

d_gene: -
v_gene: TRBV5-8
j_gene: TRBJ2-1
abundance: -
CDR3nt: TGTGCCAGCAGCTTGGCTATAGGTTGGGGCCTAAATGAGCAGTTCTTC
CDR3aa: CASSLAIGWGLNEQFF

d_gene: -
v_gene: TRBV2
j_gene: TRBJ1-2
abundance: -
CDR3nt: TGTGCCAGCAGAGCGTCAGGGGCTGGCTACACCTTC
CDR3aa: CASRASGAGYTF

d_gene: -
v_gene: TRBV28
j_gene: TRBJ1-1
abundance: -
CDR3nt: TGTGCCAGCAGTTCGGTCGACAGTGTGGGCACTGAAGCTTTCTTT
CDR3aa: CASSSVDSVGTEAFF

d_gene: -
v_gene: TRBV19
j_gene: TRBJ1-6
abundance: -
CDR3nt: TGTGCCAGTAGCTCTACAGGGAGCTCCTATAATTCACCCCTCCACTTT
CDR3aa: CASSSTGSSYNSPLHF

d_gene: TRBD1
v_gene: TRBV18
j_gene: TRBJ1-1
abundance: -
CDR3nt: TGTGCCAGCTCACAAGGGGGCCCCGGTAGCACTGAAGCTTTCTTT
CDR3aa: CASSQGGPGSTEAFF

d_gene: TRBD1
v_gene: TRBV15
j_gene: TRBJ1-4
abundance: once
CDR3nt: TGTGCCACCAGCAAGGGGGCGCTGGCCCTCGGAACTAATGAAAAACTGTTTTTT
CDR3aa: CATSKGALALGTNEKLFF

d_gene: TRBD1
v_gene: TRBV27
j_gene: TRBJ1-1
abundance: once
CDR3nt: TGTGCCAGCAGTTTATTGGGACAGGGGGAGAACACTGAAGCTTTCTTT
CDR3aa: CASSLLGQGENTEAFF

d_gene: -
v_gene: TRBV18
j_gene: TRBJ1-1
abundance: -
CDR3nt: TGTGCCAGCTCACCAACAGGCCGCATGAACACTGAAGCTTTCTTT
CDR3aa: CASSPTGRMNTEAFF

d_gene: -
v_gene: TRBV7-9
j_gene: TRBJ2-7
abundance: -
CDR3nt: TGTGCCAGCAGCTTCTTCGGGACTGGATCCTACGAGCAGTACTTC
CDR3aa: CASSFFGTGSYEQYF

d_gene: TRBD2
v_gene: TRBV19
j_gene: TRBJ2-1
abundance: -
CDR3nt: TGTGCCAGTAGGAATCTAGCGGGGGGCAATGAGCAGTTCTTC
CDR3aa: CASRNLAGGNEQFF

d_gene: TRBD1
v_gene: TRBV27
j_gene: TRBJ2-1
abundance: -
CDR3nt: TGTGCCAGCAGTTTATTGGGACAGGGGGCGGACAATGAGCAGTTCTTC
CDR3aa: CASSLLGQGADNEQFF

d_gene: TRBD2
v_gene: TRBV12-3/TRBV12-4
j_gene: TRBJ2-7
abundance: -
CDR3nt: TGTGCCAGCAGTTCGACTAGCGGCTACGAGCAGTACTTC
CDR3aa: CASSSTSGYEQYF

d_gene: -
v_gene: TRBV7-2
j_gene: TRBJ2-5
abundance: once
CDR3nt: TGTGCCAGCAGCCCTTCCACCTGGGCGGAGACCCAGTACTTC
CDR3aa: CASSPSTWAETQYF

d_gene: TRBD2
v_gene: TRBV9
j_gene: TRBJ2-7
abundance: -
CDR3nt: TGTGCCAGCAGCGTAGAAGCGGGGGAGGCCTACGAGCAGTACTTC
CDR3aa: CASSVEAGEAYEQYF

d_gene: -
v_gene: TRBV11-3
j_gene: TRBJ2-2
abundance: -
CDR3nt: TGTGCCAGCAGCTTAGGACTAAGTACCGGGGAGCTGTTTTTT
CDR3aa: CASSLGLSTGELFF

d_gene: -
v_gene: TRBV5-4
j_gene: TRBJ2-3
abundance: -
CDR3nt: TGTGCCAGCAACCCAAGGGACTCCAGAAAGGGGAGTACGCAGTATTTT
CDR3aa: CASNPRDSRKGSTQYF